A selection of T cell receptor beta chains follows, all from one sample in a study of a mutant IDH1 vaccine in newly diagnosed glioma. These receptors have no identified antigens. Produced via immunoSEQ multiplex PCR; TCRdb's table is partial and in-frame only. The data show under 150,000 clones, with roughly 75% seen just once and 5.5% held by the top ten. The starting material was PBMCs, obtained from a glioma patient whose treatment included an IDH1 peptide vaccine. The source of these receptors is a man aged 40-55 years with glioma. The CDR3 runs from the conserved cysteine through the conserved F or W. Fields, in order: D gene, J gene, V gene, clone size, CDR3 protein, CDR3 DNA. D genes are given only for firm matches. Size values are once, few and many counts, or a class for expanded clones, and some rows have none.

D: NA
J: TRBJ2-2
V: TRBV5-4
size: NA
CDR3: CASSLGRDTGELFF
DNA: TGTGCCAGCAGCCTGGGACGGGACACCGGGGAGCTGTTTTTT

D: NA
J: TRBJ1-2
V: TRBV10-3
size: NA
CDR3: CAISETEINYGYTF
DNA: TGTGCCATCAGTGAGACAGAAATAAACTATGGCTACACCTTC

D: NA
J: TRBJ2-7
V: TRBV5-1
size: once
CDR3: CASSSGGASGEQYF
DNA: TGCGCCAGCAGCTCGGGTGGCGCCTCGGGAGAGCAGTACTTC

D: TRBD1
J: TRBJ1-1
V: TRBV7-2
size: few
CDR3: CASSLDRGISTEAFF
DNA: TGTGCCAGCAGCCTCGACAGGGGGATAAGCACTGAAGCTTTCTTT

D: TRBD1
J: TRBJ2-5
V: TRBV2
size: NA
CDR3: CASSIPRVGTVNVGTQYF
DNA: TGTGCCAGCTCAATCCCGAGGGTGGGGACAGTTAATGTTGGGACCCAGTACTTC

D: NA
J: TRBJ2-7
V: TRBV21-1
size: many
CDR3: CASSLKQGFVNEQYF
DNA: TGTGCCAGCAGCCTTAAACAGGGATTCGTTAACGAGCAGTACTTC

D: NA
J: TRBJ2-3
V: TRBV7-3
size: NA
CDR3: CASSLDRQPGDTQYF
DNA: TGTGCCAGCAGCTTAGATCGGCAGCCGGGGGATACGCAGTATTTT

D: TRBD1
J: TRBJ2-6
V: TRBV7-2
size: NA
CDR3: CASSLARGLSGANVLTF
DNA: TGTGCCAGCAGCCTGGCCAGGGGGCTGTCTGGGGCCAACGTCCTGACTTTC

D: NA
J: TRBJ1-1
V: TRBV10-1
size: NA
CDR3: CASSEGGPDTEAFF
DNA: TGCGCCAGCAGTGAAGGGGGGCCGGACACTGAAGCTTTCTTT

D: TRBD2
J: TRBJ2-1
V: TRBV10-3
size: NA
CDR3: CAISATSGSGNEQFF
DNA: TGTGCCATCAGTGCAACTAGCGGGAGTGGCAATGAGCAGTTCTTC

D: NA
J: TRBJ2-4
V: TRBV30
size: NA
CDR3: CAWSPQGGKNIQYF
DNA: TGTGCCTGGAGTCCTCAGGGGGGCAAAAACATTCAGTACTTC

D: TRBD1
J: TRBJ2-5
V: TRBV14
size: NA
CDR3: CASSPWTGGEETQYF
DNA: TGTGCCAGCAGCCCTTGGACAGGGGGCGAGGAGACCCAGTACTTC

D: TRBD2
J: TRBJ2-5
V: TRBV5-6
size: NA
CDR3: CASSFLAGRETQYF
DNA: TGTGCCAGCAGCTTTCTAGCGGGAAGGGAGACCCAGTACTTC

D: NA
J: TRBJ1-1
V: TRBV23-1
size: NA
CDR3: CASSPPVNTEAFF
DNA: TGCGCCAGCAGTCCACCGGTGAACACTGAAGCTTTCTTT

D: NA
J: TRBJ2-3
V: TRBV18
size: NA
CDR3: CASSPLRNPTGYVPDTQYF
DNA: TGTGCCAGCTCACCTCTGCGAAACCCTACAGGCTACGTGCCCGATACGCAGTATTTT

D: TRBD2
J: TRBJ2-7
V: TRBV15
size: NA
CDR3: CATRGGASGTYEQYF
DNA: TGTGCCACCCGGGGTGGGGCTAGCGGGACCTACGAGCAGTACTTC

D: TRBD2
J: TRBJ2-1
V: TRBV5-5
size: NA
CDR3: CASSKSSGSYNEQFF
DNA: TGTGCCAGCAGCAAGTCTAGCGGCTCCTACAATGAGCAGTTCTTC

D: NA
J: TRBJ2-7
V: TRBV6-1
size: NA
CDR3: CASSATVAIYEQYF
DNA: TGTGCCAGCAGTGCAACGGTCGCGATCTACGAGCAGTACTTC

D: NA
J: TRBJ1-5
V: TRBV4-3
size: NA
CDR3: CASSQDTIPGANRYQPQHF
DNA: TGCGCCAGCAGCCAAGATACAATCCCAGGGGCGAACCGATATCAGCCCCAGCATTTT

D: TRBD1
J: TRBJ2-1
V: TRBV5-4
size: NA
CDR3: CASSSGTASYNEQFF
DNA: TGTGCCAGCAGCTCTGGGACAGCTTCCTACAATGAGCAGTTCTTC

D: NA
J: TRBJ2-2
V: TRBV5-8
size: NA
CDR3: CASSWSTGELFF
DNA: TGTGCCAGCAGCTGGAGCACCGGGGAGCTGTTTTTT

D: NA
J: TRBJ2-6
V: TRBV7-8
size: NA
CDR3: CASSKTASGANVLTF
DNA: TGTGCCAGCAGCAAGACAGCCTCTGGGGCCAACGTCCTGACTTTC

D: TRBD2
J: TRBJ2-2
V: TRBV2
size: NA
CDR3: CASSWTSGPTGELFF
DNA: TGTGCCAGCAGTTGGACTAGCGGGCCTACCGGGGAGCTGTTTTTT

D: NA
J: TRBJ1-2
V: TRBV5-6
size: once
CDR3: CASSLLKSPYGYTF
DNA: TGTGCCAGCAGCTTGCTCAAGAGCCCCTATGGCTACACCTTC

D: TRBD1
J: TRBJ2-1
V: TRBV5-1
size: NA
CDR3: CASSLMGQGTYNEQFF
DNA: TGCGCCAGCAGCTTGATGGGACAGGGAACCTACAATGAGCAGTTCTTC

D: NA
J: TRBJ2-3
V: TRBV5-4
size: NA
CDR3: CASSPARGWDRTDTQYF
DNA: TGTGCCAGCAGCCCTGCAAGGGGGTGGGATCGCACAGATACGCAGTATTTT

D: TRBD1
J: TRBJ2-7
V: TRBV19
size: NA
CDR3: CATAPLGTGVGYEQYF
DNA: TGTGCCACAGCCCCCCTCGGGACAGGGGTAGGCTACGAGCAGTACTTC

D: NA
J: TRBJ2-6
V: TRBV19
size: NA
CDR3: CASRPSTGTTGANVLTF
DNA: TGTGCCAGTAGACCCTCCACCGGGACCACTGGGGCCAACGTCCTGACTTTC

D: NA
J: TRBJ1-4
V: TRBV18
size: NA
CDR3: CASSLTPVATNEKLFF
DNA: TGTGCCAGCTCCCTGACCCCGGTTGCAACTAATGAAAAACTGTTTTTT

D: NA
J: TRBJ2-7
V: TRBV6-1
size: NA
CDR3: CASSEDISSYEQYF
DNA: TGTGCCAGCAGTGAAGACATTAGCTCCTACGAGCAGTACTTC

D: NA
J: TRBJ2-5
V: TRBV11-2
size: NA
CDR3: CASSSRLAVSMQTQYF
DNA: TGTGCCAGCAGCTCACGTCTTGCGGTCTCAATGCAGACCCAGTACTTC

D: TRBD1
J: TRBJ2-5
V: TRBV5-5
size: NA
CDR3: CASSAGQGGRETQYF
DNA: TGTGCCAGCAGCGCGGGACAGGGGGGACGCGAGACCCAGTACTTC

D: NA
J: TRBJ2-1
V: TRBV9
size: NA
CDR3: CASSATGRTSNEQFF
DNA: TGTGCCAGCAGCGCCACAGGGAGGACGAGCAATGAGCAGTTCTTC

D: NA
J: TRBJ1-3
V: TRBV21-1
size: NA
CDR3: CASSLGAGDGNTIYF
DNA: TGTGCCAGCAGCCTGGGGGCAGGGGATGGAAACACCATATATTTT

D: TRBD2
J: TRBJ2-7
V: TRBV5-1
size: NA
CDR3: CASSIGLAGQFSYEQYF
DNA: TGCGCCAGCAGCATCGGACTAGCGGGGCAATTCTCCTACGAGCAGTACTTC

D: TRBD2
J: TRBJ2-3
V: TRBV7-2
size: NA
CDR3: CASSLGLAGSLNTQYF
DNA: TGTGCCAGCAGCCTGGGACTAGCGGGATCGTTAAATACGCAGTATTTT

D: NA
J: TRBJ2-3
V: TRBV7-9
size: NA
CDR3: CASSQTLTDTQYF
DNA: TGTGCCAGCAGCCAGACTCTTACAGATACGCAGTATTTT

D: NA
J: TRBJ2-7
V: TRBV7-2
size: NA
CDR3: CASSPAGLRAEQYF
DNA: TGTGCCAGCAGCCCCGCCGGACTCCGGGCCGAGCAGTACTTC

D: NA
J: TRBJ2-2
V: TRBV5-1
size: once
CDR3: CASSYGQSLTGELFF
DNA: TGCGCCAGCAGCTATGGACAGAGCCTTACCGGGGAGCTGTTTTTT

D: TRBD1
J: TRBJ1-1
V: TRBV6-4
size: NA
CDR3: CASSALPGTGVRAFF
DNA: TGTGCCAGCAGTGCGCTGCCCGGGACAGGGGTCCGGGCTTTCTTT

D: NA
J: TRBJ2-2
V: TRBV15
size: NA
CDR3: CATSRDLKNTGELFF
DNA: TGTGCCACCAGCAGAGATCTTAAGAACACCGGGGAGCTGTTTTTT

D: TRBD1
J: TRBJ1-2
V: TRBV7-9
size: NA
CDR3: CASSPPDRANYGYTF
DNA: TGTGCCAGCAGCCCCCCGGACAGGGCTAACTATGGCTACACCTTC

D: TRBD2
J: TRBJ2-7
V: TRBV7-2
size: NA
CDR3: CASSPLAGGYEQYF
DNA: TGTGCCAGCAGCCCACTAGCGGGAGGCTACGAGCAGTACTTC

D: NA
J: TRBJ1-1
V: TRBV20-1
size: NA
CDR3: CSATHPTEAFF
DNA: TGCAGTGCCACCCACCCGACTGAAGCTTTCTTT

D: TRBD1
J: TRBJ1-1
V: TRBV18
size: few
CDR3: CASSSTGANTEAFF
DNA: TGTGCCAGCTCGTCGACAGGGGCCAACACTGAAGCTTTCTTT

D: TRBD1
J: TRBJ1-4
V: TRBV2
size: NA
CDR3: CASRRQGFNEKLFF
DNA: TGTGCCAGCAGAAGACAGGGGTTTAATGAAAAACTGTTTTTT

D: NA
J: TRBJ2-1
V: TRBV15
size: NA
CDR3: CATSRGGRSYNEQFF
DNA: TGTGCCACCAGCAGAGGGGGGCGCTCCTACAATGAGCAGTTCTTC

D: NA
J: TRBJ2-7
V: TRBV10-2
size: NA
CDR3: CASSESFRIYEQYF
DNA: TGCGCCAGCAGTGAGTCCTTCCGAATTTACGAGCAGTACTTC